Below, one T cell receptor beta chain is given with its context. One junction end does not reproduce the germline sequence, and a read error may be involved. CDR1 is SGHRS, CDR2 YFSETQ, per germline. The CDR3 loop spans 17 amino acids. The sample belongs to a study of CD8+CD57+ T cells in acquired aplastic anemia. CDR3 and TCR beta VDJ profiling relied on a genomic DNA template. TCRdb recomputed calls from the reads with MiXCR, one row per CDR3 protein. This table has hundreds of thousands of distinct CDR3 sequences, 60% to 80% appearing once. The gene calls are TRBV5-1 and TRBJ1-2, with unresolved D. Sequencing input: sorted CD4+, CD8+, or CD8+CD57+ T cells (not recorded which) from PBMCs. The clonotype originates from a human donor in good health, serving as a control. The CDR3 DNA reads as TGTGCCAGCAGCCCGGGAGGACGAGGCGGCCCTAACTATGGCTACACCTTC. This encodes CASSPGGRGGPNYGYTF.